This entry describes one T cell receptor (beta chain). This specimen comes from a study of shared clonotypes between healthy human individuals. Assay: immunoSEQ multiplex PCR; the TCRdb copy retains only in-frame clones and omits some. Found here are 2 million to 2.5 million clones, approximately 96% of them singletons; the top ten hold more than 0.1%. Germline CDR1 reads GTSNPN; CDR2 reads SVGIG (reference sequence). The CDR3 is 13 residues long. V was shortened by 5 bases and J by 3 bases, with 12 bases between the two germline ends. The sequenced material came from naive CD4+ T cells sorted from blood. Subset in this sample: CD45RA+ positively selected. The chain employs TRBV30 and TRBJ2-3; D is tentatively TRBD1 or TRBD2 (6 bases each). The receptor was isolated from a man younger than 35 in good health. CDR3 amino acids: CAWGRRGTDTQYF. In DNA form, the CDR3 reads TGTGCCTGGGGACGGAGGGGGACAGATACGCAGTATTTT.